These T cell receptor beta chains were read from a single sample in a study of CD8+ T cells in alopecia areata. TCRdb's copy holds only in-frame clones and misses some; the assay was immunoSEQ multiplex PCR. The sample consists of around 100,000 clones, just over 85% of them appearing once. The sample here was CD8+ T cells sorted from blood, taken at week 34, from a patient treated with tofacitinib. These receptors all stem from a human donor with alopecia areata. Each CDR3 is given with its conserved first and last residue. D genes are given only for firm matches. Expanded clones are given a class, and other clones once, few, many or no size at all.

NA	TRBD1	TRBJ2-1	TRBV10-1	CASSVRGQGANEQFF	TGCGCCAGCAGTGTCCGAGGACAGGGGGCAAATGAGCAGTTCTTC
few	TRBD1	TRBJ2-1	TRBV29-1	CSARPRDRGLNEQFF	TGCAGCGCCCGACCCAGGGACAGGGGCCTCAATGAGCAGTTCTTC
NA	NA	TRBJ2-7	TRBV6-6	CASSSEDHSYEQYF	TGTGCCAGCAGTTCCGAGGACCACTCCTACGAGCAGTACTTC
NA	NA	TRBJ2-1	TRBV7-2	CASSIGGTSVYNEQFF	TGTGCCAGCAGCATCGGTGGGACTTCCGTCTACAATGAGCAGTTCTTC
few	NA	TRBJ2-7	TRBV7-7	CASSSFQGYEQYF	TGTGCTAGCAGCTCCTTCCAGGGCTACGAGCAGTACTTC
NA	NA	TRBJ2-5	TRBV7-9	CASSPLGAGLETQYF	TGTGCCAGCAGCCCTCTTGGCGCAGGCTTAGAGACCCAGTACTTC
NA	NA	TRBJ2-1	TRBV19	CASNPGGDYNEQFF	TGTGCCAGTAACCCTGGCGGGGACTACAATGAGCAGTTCTTC
NA	NA	TRBJ2-3	TRBV15	CATSENIEGTDTQYF	TGTGCCACCAGCGAGAACATAGAGGGTACAGATACGCAGTATTTT
NA	NA	TRBJ1-1	TRBV7-9	CASSSTDTEAFF	TGTGCCAGCAGCTCCACCGACACTGAAGCTTTCTTT
NA	NA	TRBJ2-1	TRBV29-1	CSVEFPGSSYNEQFF	TGCAGCGTTGAATTTCCGGGGTCGTCCTACAATGAGCAGTTCTTC
few	NA	TRBJ2-3	TRBV30	CAWSVLTGGRTDTQYF	TGTGCCTGGAGTGTACTTACCGGGGGACGCACAGATACGCAGTATTTT
NA	NA	TRBJ1-1	TRBV4-1	CASSLRWDGTEAFF	TGCGCCAGCAGCCTTCGATGGGACGGCACTGAAGCTTTCTTT
NA	NA	TRBJ2-7	TRBV10-2	CASSESQGSSYEQYF	TGCGCCAGCAGTGAGTCGCAGGGTTCCTCCTACGAGCAGTACTTC
few	NA	TRBJ2-5	TRBV4-1	CASSQEEGETQYF	TGCGCCAGCAGCCAGGAGGAGGGGGAGACCCAGTACTTC
once	NA	TRBJ2-1	TRBV27	CASSTTYEQFF	TGTGCCAGCAGTACGACGTATGAGCAGTTCTTC
NA	TRBD1	TRBJ2-5	TRBV4-2	CASSQDPGQGSETQYF	TGTGCCAGCAGCCAAGATCCGGGACAGGGGAGCGAGACCCAGTACTTC
few	NA	TRBJ2-1	TRBV5-1	CASSLGTGAYNEQFF	TGCGCCAGCAGCTTGGGGACGGGAGCCTACAATGAGCAGTTCTTC
NA	NA	TRBJ2-3	TRBV2	CASSEGQASTDTQYF	TGTGCCAGCAGTGAAGGCCAGGCGAGCACAGATACGCAGTATTTT
once	NA	TRBJ2-1	TRBV9	CASSTSGGEQFF	TGTGCCAGCAGCACCTCCGGAGGTGAGCAGTTCTTC
NA	NA	TRBJ2-5	TRBV27	CASSLEQGLEETQYF	TGTGCCAGCAGTTTAGAGCAGGGCTTGGAAGAGACCCAGTACTTC
NA	NA	TRBJ2-1	TRBV29-1	CSVEDLYEQFF	TGCAGCGTTGAAGATCTCTACGAGCAGTTCTTC
NA	NA	TRBJ2-1	TRBV7-8	CASSLAGSREQFF	TGTGCCAGCAGCTTAGCGGGTAGCCGTGAGCAGTTCTTC